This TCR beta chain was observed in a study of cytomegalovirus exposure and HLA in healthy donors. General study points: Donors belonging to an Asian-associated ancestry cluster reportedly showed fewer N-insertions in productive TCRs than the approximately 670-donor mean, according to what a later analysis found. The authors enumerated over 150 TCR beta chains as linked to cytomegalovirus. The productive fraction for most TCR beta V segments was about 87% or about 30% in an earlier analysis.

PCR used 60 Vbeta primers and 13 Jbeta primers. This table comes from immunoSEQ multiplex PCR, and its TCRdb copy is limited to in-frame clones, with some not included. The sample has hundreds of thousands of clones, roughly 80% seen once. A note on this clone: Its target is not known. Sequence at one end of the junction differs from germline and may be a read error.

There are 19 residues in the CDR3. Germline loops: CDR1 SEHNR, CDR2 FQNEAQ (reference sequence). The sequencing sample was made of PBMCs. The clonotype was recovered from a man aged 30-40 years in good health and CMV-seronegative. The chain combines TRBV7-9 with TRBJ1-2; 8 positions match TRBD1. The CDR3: CSSSGGQGGRSRTLYGYTF. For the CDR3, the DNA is TGTTCCAGCAGCGGCGGACAGGGAGGGAGGTCTAGGACCCTCTATGGCTACACCTTC. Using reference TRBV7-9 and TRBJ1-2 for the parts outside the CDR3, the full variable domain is DTGVSQNPRHKITKRGQNVTFRCDPISEHNRLYWYRQTLGQGPEFLTYFQNEAQLEKSRLLSDRFSAERPKGSFSTLEIQRTEQGDSAMYLCSSSGGQGGRSRTLYGYTFGSGTRLTVV.